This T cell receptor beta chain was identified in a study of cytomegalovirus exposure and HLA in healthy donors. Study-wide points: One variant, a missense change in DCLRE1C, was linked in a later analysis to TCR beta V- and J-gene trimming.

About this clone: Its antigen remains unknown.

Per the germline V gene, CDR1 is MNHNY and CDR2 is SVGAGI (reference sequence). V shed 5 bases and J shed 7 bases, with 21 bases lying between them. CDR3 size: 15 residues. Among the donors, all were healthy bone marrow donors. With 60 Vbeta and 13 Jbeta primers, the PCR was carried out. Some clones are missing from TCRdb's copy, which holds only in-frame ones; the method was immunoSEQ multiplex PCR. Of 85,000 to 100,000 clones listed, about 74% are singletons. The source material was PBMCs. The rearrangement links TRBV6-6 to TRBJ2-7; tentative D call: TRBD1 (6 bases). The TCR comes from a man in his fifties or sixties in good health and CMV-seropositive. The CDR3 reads CASSHVGGAEEEQYF. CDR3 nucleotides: TGTGCCAGCAGTCACGTTGGGGGCGCGGAGGAGGAGCAGTACTTC.